This T cell receptor (beta chain) derives from a study of identifying expanded T cells in peripheral blood. The CDR3 runs 15 residues. Per the germline V gene, CDR1 is KGHSH and CDR2 is LQKENI. Using immunoSEQ multiplex PCR, the repertoire was profiled, and TCRdb retains in-frame clones only, with some absent. The data hold about 91,000 clones, with more than 70% observed a single time. The clonotype originates from a person between 18 and 70 years old in good health. The chain employs TRBV18 and TRBJ2-5; 8 bases agree with TRBD1. The J call is uncertain, as TRBJ2-7 better fits the DNA end. The sequenced material came from blood. CDR3 nucleotide sequence: TGTGCCAGCTCACTGTCGGGACAGGCGAGCTACGAGCAGTACTTC. It yields the protein CASSLSGQASYEQYF.